This T cell receptor (beta chain) was identified during a study of blood T cell repertoires in COVID-19. Sequencing was performed with immunoSEQ multiplex PCR; in TCRdb, only in-frame clones are kept and a portion is missing. In the table there are about 190,000 clones, roughly 82% of which are singletons. Germline V CDR1 and CDR2: SGHAT, FQNNGV. The V end was cut by 0 bases, the J end by 5 bases, with 13 bases between. CDR3 length: 15 amino acids. The sequence derives from a woman in her 30s with acute or convalescent COVID-19. V is TRBV11-2 and J is TRBJ2-5, with D possibly TRBD2 on 6 matching bases. The specimen sequenced was peripheral blood. This chain's CDR3 is CASSLDAGRWETQYF. The CDR3, as DNA: TGTGCCAGCAGCTTAGATGCGGGACGGTGGGAGACCCAGTACTTC.